This TCR beta chain came from a study of blood T cell repertoires in COVID-19. Overall study: The origin of the acute and convalescent COVID-19 samples was the United States, Italy and Spain.

The protocol was immunoSEQ multiplex PCR, while the TCRdb copy is restricted to in-frame clones and leaves out a portion. Found here are over 30,000 clones, roughly 87% of them singletons; the top ten hold approximately 1%. There are 14 residues in the CDR3. Germline CDR1 and CDR2: MNHEY and SVGAGI. The V gene lost 0 bases and the J gene lost 10 bases, with 10 bases spanning the gap. Sample: peripheral blood. The receptor was isolated from a man aged 65-85 years with active or convalescent COVID-19. V and J are TRBV6-5 and TRBJ1-6; possibly TRBD1 for D (6 bases). The DNA of the CDR3 is TGTGCCAGCAGTTACTCGTCGAGGGGGTCACCCCTCCACTTT. Translating gives CASSYSSRGSPLHF.